This T cell receptor beta chain was sequenced for a study of T cells in narcolepsy. General study points: Reportedly, autoreactive clonotypes were serially detected in patients' blood but not controls'. Autoreactive clone sequences were missing from some blood memory CD4+ repertoires.

A remark on this clone: Its antigen is not identified.

The table came from immunoSEQ multiplex PCR; TCRdb's copy has only in-frame clones and leaves some out. The sample has about 33,000 clones, 90% seen once. Germline assignment: CDR1 MDHEN and CDR2 SYDVKM. This CDR3 has 13 residues. Trimming removed 2 bases at V and 4 bases at J, with 8 bases between. This rearrangement joins TRBV28 to TRBJ1-2; D unresolved. The sequencing sample was made of CD45RA- memory CD4+ T cells from PBMCs. This TCR came from a human donor with narcolepsy. CDR3 residues: CASSLDPVYGYTF. In DNA form, the CDR3 reads TGTGCCAGCAGTTTAGACCCCGTCTATGGCTACACCTTC.